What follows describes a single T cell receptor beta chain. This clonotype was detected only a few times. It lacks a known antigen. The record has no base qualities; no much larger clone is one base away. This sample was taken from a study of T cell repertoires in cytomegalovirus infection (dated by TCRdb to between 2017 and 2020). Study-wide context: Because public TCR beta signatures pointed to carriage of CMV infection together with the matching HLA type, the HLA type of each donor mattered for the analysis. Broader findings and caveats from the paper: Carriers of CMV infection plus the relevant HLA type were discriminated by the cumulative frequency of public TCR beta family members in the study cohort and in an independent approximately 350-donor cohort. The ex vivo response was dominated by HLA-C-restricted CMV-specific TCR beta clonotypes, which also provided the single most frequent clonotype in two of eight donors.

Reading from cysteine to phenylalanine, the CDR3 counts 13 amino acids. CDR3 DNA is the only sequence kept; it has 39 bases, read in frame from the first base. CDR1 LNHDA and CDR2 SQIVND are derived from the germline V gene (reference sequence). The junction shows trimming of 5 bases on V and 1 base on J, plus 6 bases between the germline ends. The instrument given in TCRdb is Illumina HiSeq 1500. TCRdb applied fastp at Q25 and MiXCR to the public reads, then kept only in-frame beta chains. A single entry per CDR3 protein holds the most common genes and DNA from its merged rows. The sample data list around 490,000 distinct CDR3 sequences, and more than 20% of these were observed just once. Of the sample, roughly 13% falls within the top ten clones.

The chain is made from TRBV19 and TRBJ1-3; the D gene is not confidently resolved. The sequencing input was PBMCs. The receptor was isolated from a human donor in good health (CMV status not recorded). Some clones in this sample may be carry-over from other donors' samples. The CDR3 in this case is CASSARSGNTIYF. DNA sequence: TGTGCCAGTAGTGCGCGATCTGGAAACACCATATATTTT.